This TCR beta chain was identified during a study of blood T cells in healthy people across ages. In this sample, this clonotype turned up a few times. The antigen is undetermined. This CDR3 has 13 amino acids. Germline V gene lookup returns CDR1 SEHNR and CDR2 FQNEAQ (reference sequence). With V trimmed by 6 bases and J by 6 bases, 7 bases remained unmatched. Next came a second PCR, run for about 6 to 12 cycles, which used a sample-barcoded 5' primer along with a J-beta primer mix. TCRdb redid the calling of the 5' RACE reads with MiXCR, one entry per CDR3 protein. The sample lists 1,800,000 or so distinct CDR3 sequences; 39% were seen once. Study-level points and caveats: Age showed a roughly linear inverse relationship with TCR beta diversity per million T cells.

The material sequenced was blood. This TCR derives from a human donor in good health. The J gene is TRBJ1-2, the V gene TRBV7-9; 7 positions match TRBD1. CDR3 residues: CASSNRGFHGYTF. The CDR3 coding sequence is TGTGCCAGCAGTAACAGGGGCTTCCATGGCTACACCTTC.